This T cell receptor beta chain was identified during a study of control samples from healthy donors and cancer patients. Some clones are missing from TCRdb's copy, which holds only in-frame ones; the method was immunoSEQ multiplex PCR. The sample lists 70,000 to 85,000 clones, around 80% occurring once. CDR1 DFQATT and CDR2 SNEGSKA come from the germline V gene (reference sequence). The CDR3 totals 11 residues. Sequencing was performed on PBMCs. The receptor comes from a man aged 55 to 70 with head and neck cancer. The chain uses TRBV20-1 and TRBJ2-5, with D perhaps matching TRBD1 (5 bases). In DNA, the CDR3 is TGCAGGGGTAGGGGCGGCGAGACCCAGTACTTC. Translated: CRGRGGETQYF.